The 16 T cell receptor beta chains reported below all come from one sample, sequenced in a study of radiation and T cells in renal cell carcinoma. The assay was immunoSEQ multiplex PCR, and TCRdb's table has in-frame clones only and misses some. The data contain 25,000 to 40,000 clones, about 84% of them singletons. Specified time point: blood 4 weeks post-SBRT, at nephrectomy. Treatment denoted: 15 Gy SBRT to primary tumor, nephrectomy 4 weeks later. Specimen: blood, collected from a patient whose treatment included radiotherapy and nephrectomy. The receptor set was obtained from a man between 60 and 75 years old with renal cell carcinoma.

V usage is TRBV7-9 and J usage is TRBJ1-2; D gene unclear. The CDR3 sequence is 14 residues long. Germline values: CDR1 SEHNR, CDR2 FQNEAQ (reference sequence). The ends were cut back, 3 bases at V and 1 base at J, with 9 bases in the middle. The CDR3 loop is CASSFWALNYGYTF. The CDR3 region has the DNA TGTGCCAGCAGCTTCTGGGCACTTAACTATGGCTACACCTTC.

The genes are TRBV2 and TRBJ2-1; TRBD2 matches at 7 bases. The CDR3 is made up of 15 amino acids. V was clipped by 1 base and J by 6 bases; unmatched bases: 6. The V gene's germline CDR1 is SNHLY and CDR2 FYNNEI. CDR3 in amino acids: CASSEVASGLNEQFF. For the CDR3, the DNA is TGTGCCAGCAGTGAAGTGGCTAGCGGCCTCAATGAGCAGTTCTTC.

The chain links TRBV27 to TRBJ2-1, with D possibly matching TRBD2 (5 bases). V lost 2 bases and J lost 4, with 9 bases in between. The germline CDR1 and CDR2 sequences are MNHEY and SMNVEV (reference sequence). CDR3 size: 14 residues. The CDR3 sequence: CASSLSGSYNEQFF. The CDR3 nucleotides read TGTGCCAGCAGTTTAAGCGGAAGTTACAATGAGCAGTTCTTC.

The chain recombines TRBV7-8 with TRBJ2-3, with TRBD2 identical over 7 bases. The germline V gene encodes CDR1 SGHVS and CDR2 FQNEAQ. V dropped 0 bases and J dropped 15; count of bases not matched to a gene: 9. CDR3 size: 13 residues. The CDR3: CASSLAPRDYLYF. For the CDR3, the DNA is TGTGCCAGCAGCTTAGCGCCCCGGGACTACCTTTATTTT.

The rearrangement uses TRBV5-4 and TRBJ2-7; D might be TRBD2 (5 bases). The CDR3 has 15 amino acids. The germline V gene encodes CDR1 SGHNT and CDR2 YYREEE (reference sequence). V lost 5 bases and J lost 0, with 15 bases in between. The CDR3 here is CASSPWTGSSYEQYF. The CDR3, as DNA: TGTGCCAGCAGTCCCTGGACTGGGAGCTCCTACGAGCAGTACTTC.

The chain is built from TRBV20-1 and TRBJ2-5, with a tentative D call TRBD2 (6 bases). TRBJ2-7 matches the DNA end more closely, so the J call is doubtful. This CDR3 spans 11 amino acids. CDR1 and CDR2 (germline): DFQATT, SNEGSKA (reference sequence). DNA for the CDR3: TGCAGTGCTAGAGTCGGGGGCGAGCAGTACTTC. Translated: CSARVGGEQYF.

This rearrangement joins TRBV28 to TRBJ1-4; D gene ambiguous. Germline CDR1 reads MDHEN; CDR2 reads SYDVKM. The ends were cut back, 2 bases at V and 6 bases at J, with 10 bases in the middle. The CDR3 is 14 amino acids. CDR3 DNA sequence: TGTGCCAGCAGTTTACCGGGCAGTCATGAAAAACTGTTTTTT. Its translation: CASSLPGSHEKLFF.

This chain uses TRBV9 with TRBJ2-7; TRBD2 is a possible D gene (5 bases). From germline, CDR1 is SGDLS and CDR2 YYNGEE. CDR3 length: 14 residues. The V and J ends lost 0 bases and 0 bases respectively, with 7 bases between them. The CDR3 region has the DNA TGTGCCAGCAGCGTAGGGCGGGTCTCCTACGAGCAGTACTTC. Translating gives CASSVGRVSYEQYF.

The count of this clone is one. CDR3 loop: CASSAGTGVGEQYF. The CDR3 DNA reads TGTGCCAGCAGCGCCGGGACAGGGGTAGGAGAGCAGTACTTC. The V gene is TRBV5-4, the J gene TRBJ2-7; TRBD1 matches at 10 bases. V gave up 4 bases and J gave up 7 bases; unmatched junction bases: 8. This CDR3 contains 14 residues. The V gene's germline CDR1 is SGHNT and CDR2 YYREEE (reference sequence).

The chain carries TRBV4-1 and TRBJ2-5, with 8 bases matching TRBD2. Unmatched junction bases numbered 8, after V lost 5 bases and J lost 0 bases. Germline V CDR1 and CDR2: MGHRA, YSYEKL. This CDR3 is 16 amino acids long. The CDR3: CASSKGLAGDQETQYF. The CDR3 DNA reads TGCGCCAGCAGCAAAGGGCTAGCGGGCGACCAAGAGACCCAGTACTTC.

The J gene is TRBJ1-1, the V gene TRBV4-2; D is unclear. Trimming left V 7 bases short and J 1 base short, with 19 bases between. Germline loops: CDR1 LGHNA, CDR2 YNFKEQ. The CDR3 is made up of 16 amino acids. The CDR3 DNA sequence: TGTGCCAGCACCAAGGGCCCTGGGCCTCAGAACACTGAAGCTTTCTTT. Amino acids: CASTKGPGPQNTEAFF.

This clone came up a few times. A read error may account for a junction end that differs from germline. Written as DNA, the CDR3 is TGTGCCTGGAGTCAAGACCGTATGTTT. It yields the protein CAWSQDRMF. The V call is TRBV30, the J call TRBJ1-5, with D uncertain. Germline V gene data show CDR1 as GTSNPN and CDR2 as SVGIG (reference sequence). This CDR3 comprises 9 residues.

The chain recombines TRBV5-6 with TRBJ2-3, with 7 bases aligning to TRBD1. Germline values: CDR1 SGHDT, CDR2 YYEEEE. V was clipped by 1 base and J by 4 bases; unmatched bases: 9. The CDR3 loop spans 16 amino acids. The CDR3 sequence: CASSLRETGSADTQYF. The CDR3 DNA is TGTGCCAGCAGCTTGAGGGAGACAGGGAGTGCAGATACGCAGTATTTT.

V usage is TRBV13 and J usage is TRBJ2-3; D gene uncertain. Trimming pared 2 bases from V and 2 bases from J, leaving 5 bases between. The CDR3 consists of 13 residues. The germline V gene encodes CDR1 PRHDT and CDR2 FYEKMQ (reference sequence). CDR3 bases: TGTGCCAGCAGCTTACCGTCCACAGATACGCAGTATTTT. It is translated as CASSLPSTDTQYF. Drawing the rest from reference TRBV13 and TRBJ2-3, the complete variable domain is AAGVIQSPRHLIKEKRETATLKCYPIPRHDTVYWYQQGPGQDPQFLISFYEKMQSDKGSIPDRFSAQQFSDYHSELNMSSLELGDSALYFCASSLPSTDTQYFGPGTRLTVL.

This chain uses TRBV19 with TRBJ2-5; D call uncertain. Germline V lookup: CDR1 LNHDA, CDR2 SQIVND (reference sequence). V lost 3 bases to trimming and J lost 10 bases, with 21 bases between them. The CDR3 runs to 15 residues. The chain's CDR3 is CASSMEFSSFDSQYF. The CDR3, as DNA: TGTGCCAGTAGTATGGAGTTCTCGAGTTTTGATAGCCAGTACTTC.

The rearrangement joins TRBV19 to TRBJ1-5; 9 nucleotides align to TRBD1. Unmatched junction bases numbered 6, after V lost 6 bases and J lost 6 bases. There are 14 residues in the CDR3. Germline V CDR1 and CDR2: LNHDA, SQIVND (reference sequence). In nucleotides, the CDR3 is TGTGCCAGTAGCAGACAGGGGGGTAGTCAGCCCCAGCATTTT. Translated: CASSRQGGSQPQHF.